The present TCR beta chain was sequenced within a study of cytomegalovirus exposure and HLA in healthy donors. Study-wide findings and caveats: The study flagged 150 to 200 TCR beta chains as cytomegalovirus-associated. Subsequent analysis revealed that first-cohort TCR clusters tended to co-occur in the 90 to 150 validation repertoires.

The donors were members of the validation cohort comprising about 130 subjects, separate from the roughly 700-subject first cohort. Trimming took off 5 bases at V and 0 bases at J, with 17 bases between the two ends. The length of the CDR3 is 17 residues. Germline V CDR1 and CDR2: MDHEN, SYDVKM. Profiled with immunoSEQ multiplex PCR; TCRdb holds only in-frame clones, not every one. The sample holds 80,000 to 100,000 clones, roughly 87% seen once. A note on this clone: Antigen: not known.

This chain connects TRBV28 to TRBJ2-4, with D possibly being TRBD1 (5 bases). This TCR was sampled from a woman under 40 in good health and CMV-seronegative. Sequences were obtained from PBMCs. The DNA for the CDR3 is TGTGCCAGCAGTCTCCTCCTTGACAGACGAGCCAAAAACATTCAGTACTTC. Its translation: CASSLLLDRRAKNIQYF.